One sample yielded the 23 T cell receptor beta chains listed below, sequenced in a study of blood T cell repertoires in COVID-19. Produced via immunoSEQ multiplex PCR; TCRdb's table is partial and in-frame only. The sample gives about 190,000 clones, under 80% of which show up once; roughly a sixth is in the top ten. Sequencing was carried out using PBMCs or T cells enriched from blood (not recorded which). The receptors here all came from a woman in her 50s with acute COVID-19.

The rearrangement uses TRBV7-9 and TRBJ1-2; weak D call: TRBD1 (5 bases). The CDR3 runs 16 residues. Trimming pared 6 bases from V and 1 base from J, leaving 18 bases between. Germline V lookup: CDR1 SEHNR, CDR2 FQNEAQ (reference sequence). CDR3 nucleotide sequence: TGTGCCAGCAGTTTTCTTCGACAGCCCTATAACTATGGCTACACCTTC. Its translation is CASSFLRQPYNYGYTF.

V usage is TRBV6-5 and J usage is TRBJ1-4; perhaps TRBD1 as D (6 bases). There are 16 residues in the CDR3. Germline CDR1 and CDR2: MNHEY and SVGAGI. The V and J ends lost 0 bases and 5 bases respectively, with 13 bases between them. Here the CDR3 DNA reads TGTGCCAGCAGTTACTCAACAGGGTACGGGAATGAAAAACTGTTTTTT. Its translation: CASSYSTGYGNEKLFF.

The chain combines TRBV10-2 with TRBJ2-7; possible D gene TRBD2, 6 bases. The CDR3 has 15 residues. V was shortened by 7 bases and J by 0 bases, with 16 bases between the two germline ends. Germline V gene sequence: CDR1 WSHSY, CDR2 SAAADI. DNA for the CDR3: TGCGCCAGCAAATCGAGAACCGGGAGCTCCTACGAGCAGTACGTC. Translation gives CASKSRTGSSYEQYV.

The chain uses TRBV10-2 and TRBJ1-6; 8 bases are a match to TRBD1. This CDR3 is 15 amino acids long. CDR1 and CDR2 (germline): WSHSY, SAAADI. Germline trimming cut 6 bases from V and 5 bases from J; bases unmatched to any gene: 6. In DNA, the CDR3 is TGCGCCAGCAGCCCACGGGACAGGAATAATTCACCCCTCCACTTT. Translating gives CASSPRDRNNSPLHF.

This chain connects TRBV18 to TRBJ1-4; D is undetermined. The germline CDR1 and CDR2 sequences are KGHSH and LQKENI. V shed 5 bases and J shed 0 bases, with 7 bases lying between them. The CDR3 is 14 residues long. CDR3 residues: CASSTTTTNEKLFF. The CDR3 DNA reads as TGTGCCAGCTCAACAACCACAACTAATGAAAAACTGTTTTTT.

This clone was picked up one time. The chain recombines TRBV2 with TRBJ1-2, with a tentative D call TRBD1 (5 bases). Trimming pared 0 bases from V and 5 bases from J, leaving 7 bases between. Per germline, CDR1 SNHLY and CDR2 FYNNEI. There are 13 residues in the CDR3. The DNA for the CDR3 is TGTGCCAGCAGTGAAGCGGGGCAGTATGGCTACACCTTC. Its protein is CASSEAGQYGYTF.

This clone was found a few times. The rearrangement joins TRBV28 to TRBJ1-5; D might be TRBD1 (5 bases). Germline values: CDR1 MDHEN, CDR2 SYDVKM. V gave up 4 bases and J gave up 2 bases, with 12 bases separating them. The CDR3 runs 15 residues. The CDR3 nucleotides are TGTGCCAGCAGTTGGCCGGGAGGGGGCAATCAGCCCCAGCATTTT. This codes for CASSWPGGGNQPQHF.

The CDR3: CASSFAGHEQYV. In DNA form, the CDR3 reads TGTGCCAGCAGTTTTGCAGGGCACGAGCAGTACGTC. The chain links TRBV6-9 to TRBJ2-7, with D possibly being TRBD1 (5 bases). The germline V and J ends were trimmed by 4 bases and 5 bases, with 9 bases remaining between them. This CDR3 has 12 amino acids. Per the germline V gene, CDR1 is MNHGY and CDR2 is SVAAGI.

There are a few counts of this clone. The chain couples TRBV4-2 to TRBJ1-6; 7 positions agree with TRBD1. J gave up 7 bases and V 0 bases, and 6 bases lay outside the gene matches. The CDR3 spans 16 residues. The germline CDR1 and CDR2 sequences are LGHNA and YNFKEQ. The CDR3 protein is CASSQDVQGRNSPLHF. In DNA, the CDR3 is TGTGCCAGCAGCCAAGATGTACAGGGGCGCAATTCACCCCTCCACTTT.

The chain links TRBV6-6 to TRBJ2-7; 8 bases fit TRBD2. The CDR3 is 14 amino acids. CDR1 MNHNY and CDR2 SVGAGI come from the germline V gene (reference sequence). V lost 7 bases and J lost 6; bases outside the gene matches: 11. CDR3 region: CASKVTGLASEQYV. CDR3 in DNA: TGTGCCAGCAAGGTTACAGGACTAGCCTCCGAGCAGTACGTC.

The chain recombines TRBV27 with TRBJ1-3; 8 nucleotides match TRBD1. Germline CDR1 MNHEY, CDR2 SMNVEV (reference sequence). The V gene end was trimmed by 6 bases and the J gene end by 3 bases; junction bases not matched to a gene: 7. CDR3 length: 15 amino acids. CDR3 amino acids: CASRRQGAFGNTIYF. CDR3 DNA sequence: TGTGCCAGCAGGAGGCAGGGGGCTTTTGGAAACACCATATATTTT.

The chain couples TRBV6-5 to TRBJ1-1; 8 bases align to TRBD1. CDR3 length: 13 amino acids. After removal of 11 bases from V and 1 base from J, the junction contained 6 bases not matched to a gene. Looked up from germline, CDR1 is MNHEY and CDR2 is SVGAGI. The CDR3 sequence: CAGGTGSNTEAFF. The CDR3 region has the DNA TGTGCCGGAGGGACAGGCTCGAACACTGAAGCTTTCTTT.

The rearrangement links TRBV18 to TRBJ1-4; D possibly corresponds to TRBD1 (6 bases). The CDR3 has 15 residues. Trimming removed 3 bases from V and 2 bases from J, with 10 bases in between. Germline V gene lookup returns CDR1 KGHSH and CDR2 LQKENI. In DNA, the CDR3 is TGTGCCAGCTCACCGAGCAGGGGCACTAATGAAAAACTGTTTTTT. Amino acids: CASSPSRGTNEKLFF.

The chain links TRBV5-1 to TRBJ1-6, with TRBD1 identical over 7 bases. Germline CDR1 is SGHRS and CDR2 is YFSETQ. This CDR3 region has 16 residues. V dropped 2 bases and J dropped 5; count of bases not matched to a gene: 7. This CDR3 is CASSFLPGTDNSPLHF. DNA of the CDR3: TGCGCCAGCAGCTTCTTGCCCGGGACAGATAATTCACCCCTCCACTTT.

Only one count was recorded for this clone. The chain combines TRBV19 with TRBJ1-1; 8 bases fit TRBD1. The ends lost 9 bases at V and 0 bases at J; junction bases unmatched: 9. CDR1 and CDR2 from the germline V gene are LNHDA and SQIVND (reference sequence). The CDR3 is made up of 15 amino acids. CDR3 amino acids: CASRTGRLMNTEAFF. CDR3 coding DNA: TGTGCCAGCAGGACAGGGAGACTGATGAACACTGAAGCTTTCTTT.

The chain is built from TRBV18 and TRBJ2-3; a weak D match, TRBD1 (5 bases). Trimming took 0 bases from V and 1 from J, leaving 8 bases between them. The CDR3 is made up of 15 amino acids. CDR1 is KGHSH and CDR2 is LQKENI in the germline V gene. CDR3 amino acids: CASSPPQGGTDTQYF. The CDR3 bases are TGTGCCAGCTCACCACCGCAGGGTGGCACAGATACGCAGTATTTT.

This clone was counted at least ten times. The chain is built from TRBV7-2 and TRBJ1-6, with D possibly being TRBD1 (6 bases). The CDR3 spans 15 residues. V lost 5 bases to trimming and J lost 9 bases, with 17 bases between them. Germline loops: CDR1 SGHTA, CDR2 FQGNSA. CDR3 sequence reads: CASSPQHREGSPLHF. In DNA, the CDR3 is TGTGCCAGCAGCCCCCAGCACAGGGAAGGTTCACCCCTCCACTTT.

CDR3 bases: TGTGCCAGCAGTGACTCGGCAGAAACAGATACGCAGTATTTT. Protein product: CASSDSAETDTQYF. The chain employs TRBV6-4 and TRBJ2-3; D is unresolved. This CDR3 has 14 residues. Germline CDR1 is MRHNA and CDR2 is SNTAGT. V dropped 0 bases and J dropped 3 bases, with 7 bases sitting between them.

This chain uses TRBV19 with TRBJ1-5, with D unclear. The ends were cut back, 3 bases at V and 7 bases at J, with 10 bases in the middle. Germline CDR1 reads LNHDA; CDR2 reads SQIVND (reference sequence). This CDR3 region has 13 residues. The DNA for the CDR3 is TGTGCCAGTAGTATTTCGGGAGGACAGCCCCAGCATTTT. Translating it yields CASSISGGQPQHF. Using reference TRBV19 and TRBJ1-5 for the parts outside the CDR3, the full variable domain is DGGITQSPKYLFRKEGQNVTLSCEQNLNHDAMYWYRQDPGQGLRLIYYSQIVNDFQKGDIAEGYSVSREKKESFPLTVTSAQKNPTAFYLCASSISGGQPQHFGDGTRLSIL.

The chain has TRBV19 and TRBJ2-3; 7 bases are shared with TRBD1. Germline CDR1 is LNHDA and CDR2 is SQIVND (reference sequence). CDR3 length: 16 amino acids. The V gene end was trimmed by 5 bases and the J gene end by 5 bases; junction bases not matched to a gene: 13. CDR3 bases: TGTGCCAGTAGTGAAAAACACAGGGGAGCAATAGATACGCAGTATTTT. It codes for CASSEKHRGAIDTQYF.

The V and J genes are TRBV11-1 and TRBJ1-2; 10 bases align to TRBD1. This CDR3 has 15 amino acids. CDR1 is SGHAT and CDR2 is FQDESV in the germline V gene (reference sequence). The trim removed 4 bases at V and 6 bases at J, leaving 8 bases unmatched. This chain's CDR3 is CASSSRDRGFHGYTF. The CDR3, as DNA: TGTGCCAGCAGCTCACGGGACAGGGGTTTTCATGGCTACACCTTC.

The V call is TRBV14, the J call TRBJ2-5; D possibly corresponds to TRBD1 (5 bases). The CDR3 runs to 13 residues. From germline, CDR1 is SGHDN and CDR2 FVKESK. V lost 4 bases and J 7 bases, leaving 13 bases between the germline ends. The CDR3 DNA is TGTGCCAGCAGCCCATCGTCTAGGGGGACCCAGTACTTC. Translated: CASSPSSRGTQYF. The whole variable domain, remainder taken from reference TRBV14 and TRBJ2-5, is EAGVTQFPSHSVIEKGQTVTLRCDPISGHDNLYWYRRVMGKEIKFLLHFVKESKQDESGMPNNRFLAERTGGTYSTLKVQPAELEDSGVYFCASSPSSRGTQYFGPGTRLLVL.

This rearrangement joins TRBV19 to TRBJ1-1; D is uncertain. Per the germline V gene, CDR1 is LNHDA and CDR2 is SQIVND (reference sequence). CDR3 size: 11 residues. V dropped 7 bases and J dropped 5 bases, with 8 bases sitting between them. CDR3 protein: CASTRGTEAFF. DNA for the CDR3: TGTGCCAGTACCCGAGGTACTGAAGCTTTCTTT.